This T cell receptor beta chain comes out of a study of cytomegalovirus exposure and HLA in healthy donors. The V gene end was trimmed by 5 bases and the J gene end by 10 bases; junction bases not matched to a gene: 11. The CDR3 is 14 residues long. Germline V gene data show CDR1 as SGHTA and CDR2 as FQGNSA. The PCR contained 60 Vbeta and 13 Jbeta primers. The method was immunoSEQ multiplex PCR; TCRdb's version includes in-frame clones alone and lacks a portion of them. The profile shows approximately 200,000 clones, approximately 70% of them singletons. The sequencing sample was made of PBMCs. The TCR comes from a woman under 40 in good health and CMV-seropositive. The chain has TRBV7-2 and TRBJ2-1, with 7 bases that match TRBD2. The CDR3 region has the DNA TGTGCCAGCAGCCGGGACTACCCTTATGGGGAGCAGTTCTTC. Translated: CASSRDYPYGEQFF.